This T cell receptor (beta chain) was sequenced in a study of molecular identifiers for immune sequencing clone quantification. As for the study in general: In replicates, RNA from roughly 20,000 or 100,000 naive CD8 cells was split five ways, four sequenced. Study-wide findings and caveats: It was shown that clones above 20 RNA copies held over 98% of effector molecules, but under 1% in naive cells.

Using a CD8+CD4-CCR7+CD45RA+ phenotype, naive CD8 T cells were sorted. On this clonotype itself: The antigen remains undetermined. The CDR3 does not end in the conserved phenylalanine or tryptophan, so this is likely a read error.

TCRdb itself ran the PCR reads through MiXCR, one entry per CDR3 protein. The sample includes about 320,000 distinct CDR3 sequences, roughly 24% of them seen just once. CDR3 size: 15 residues. Germline V gene data show CDR1 as PRHDT and CDR2 as FYEKMQ (reference sequence). V gave up 5 bases and J gave up 5 bases; unmatched junction bases: 7. The rearrangement uses TRBV13 and TRBJ1-2; TRBD1 aligns across 11 bases. The sequenced sample was naive CD8+ T cells from blood, with Jurkat cell RNA spiked in. Described subset: FACS-sorted CD8+CD4-CCR7+CD45RA+ naive T cells. The source is a human donor in good health. Some libraries in this study had Jurkat cell RNA spiked in. The CDR3 reads CASSIRTGGSYGYTS. The CDR3 coding sequence is TGTGCCAGCAGCATCAGGACAGGGGGCTCTTATGGCTACACCTCC.